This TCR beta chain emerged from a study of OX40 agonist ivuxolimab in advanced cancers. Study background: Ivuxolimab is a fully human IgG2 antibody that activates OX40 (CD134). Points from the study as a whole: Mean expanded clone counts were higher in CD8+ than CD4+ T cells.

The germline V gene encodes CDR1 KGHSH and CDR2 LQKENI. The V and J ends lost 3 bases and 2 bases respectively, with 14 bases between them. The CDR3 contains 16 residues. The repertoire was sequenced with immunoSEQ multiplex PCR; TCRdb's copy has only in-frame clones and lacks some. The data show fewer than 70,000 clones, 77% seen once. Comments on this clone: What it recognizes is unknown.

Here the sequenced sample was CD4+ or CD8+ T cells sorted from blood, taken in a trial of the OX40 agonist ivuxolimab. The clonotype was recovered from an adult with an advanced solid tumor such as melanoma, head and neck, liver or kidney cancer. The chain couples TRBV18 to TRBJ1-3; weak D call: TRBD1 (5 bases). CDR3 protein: CASSPPDIRPGNTIYF. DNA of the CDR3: TGTGCCAGCTCACCTCCGGACATTCGCCCTGGAAACACCATATATTTT. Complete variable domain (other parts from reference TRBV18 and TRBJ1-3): NAGVMQNPRHLVRRRGQEARLRCSPMKGHSHVYWYRQLPEEGLKFMVYLQKENIIDESGMPKERFSAEFPKEGPSILRIQQVVRGDSAAYFCASSPPDIRPGNTIYFGEGSWLTVV.